These T cell receptor beta chains were read from a single sample in a study of blood T cells in healthy people across ages. TCRdb recomputed calls from the 5' RACE reads with MiXCR, one row per CDR3 protein. The profile shows about 640,000 distinct CDR3 sequences, 45% to 65% of them singletons. The specimen was blood. The receptors stem from a man aged 60 to 75 in good health. Each CDR3 is given with its conserved first and last residue. A D gene is named only where the DNA matches it firmly. For some rows the clone size is stated as once, few or many, or as a class when expanded; others skip it.

abundance: NA; v_gene: TRBV5-1; d_gene: NA; j_gene: TRBJ2-6; CDR3aa: CASKPGSNSGANVLTF; CDR3nt: TGCGCCAGCAAACCTGGCAGTAACTCTGGGGCCAACGTCCTGACTTTC
abundance: NA; v_gene: TRBV6-6; d_gene: NA; j_gene: TRBJ1-5; CDR3aa: CASSYNRDQPQHF; CDR3nt: TGTGCCAGCAGTTACAATCGGGATCAGCCCCAGCATTTT
abundance: few; v_gene: TRBV4-2; d_gene: TRBD1; j_gene: TRBJ2-1; CDR3aa: CASAQGGTGRVNEQFF; CDR3nt: TGTGCCAGCGCTCAGGGGGGGACAGGGCGAGTCAATGAGCAGTTCTTC
abundance: few; v_gene: TRBV20-1; d_gene: TRBD1; j_gene: TRBJ2-7; CDR3aa: CSTGTANYEQYF; CDR3nt: TGCAGTACCGGGACAGCGAACTACGAGCAGTACTTC
abundance: NA; v_gene: TRBV5-1; d_gene: NA; j_gene: TRBJ2-6; CDR3aa: CASTETPSGANVLTF; CDR3nt: TGCGCCAGCACCGAGACTCCCTCTGGGGCCAACGTCCTGACTTTC
abundance: few; v_gene: TRBV29-1; d_gene: NA; j_gene: TRBJ2-7; CDR3aa: CSVRDASYEQYF; CDR3nt: TGCAGCGTTCGGGACGCCTCCTACGAGCAGTACTTC
abundance: NA; v_gene: TRBV18; d_gene: NA; j_gene: TRBJ1-1; CDR3aa: CASSPIMDEAFF; CDR3nt: TGTGCCAGCTCACCGATCATGGATGAAGCTTTCTTT
abundance: NA; v_gene: TRBV28; d_gene: TRBD1; j_gene: TRBJ2-3; CDR3aa: CASLGTGQPDTQYF; CDR3nt: TGTGCCAGCTTAGGGACAGGGCAGCCCGATACGCAGTATTTT
abundance: NA; v_gene: TRBV7-2; d_gene: TRBD2; j_gene: TRBJ2-3; CDR3aa: CASSLGTSGITDTQYF; CDR3nt: TGTGCCAGCAGTCTCGGGACTAGCGGGATCACAGATACGCAGTATTTT
abundance: NA; v_gene: TRBV20-1; d_gene: NA; j_gene: TRBJ1-6; CDR3aa: CSARDIIGGPAYNSPLHF; CDR3nt: TGCAGTGCTAGAGATATAATAGGAGGGCCAGCCTATAATTCACCCCTCCACTTT
abundance: NA; v_gene: TRBV9; d_gene: NA; j_gene: TRBJ2-7; CDR3aa: CASSARDSVSSYEQYF; CDR3nt: TGTGCCAGCAGCGCGCGCGACAGCGTCAGCTCCTACGAGCAGTACTTC
abundance: few; v_gene: TRBV12-3/TRBV12-4; d_gene: NA; j_gene: TRBJ2-1; CDR3aa: CASSTDWDEQFF; CDR3nt: TGTGCCAGCAGTACCGATTGGGATGAGCAGTTCTTC
abundance: few; v_gene: TRBV12-3/TRBV12-4; d_gene: TRBD1; j_gene: TRBJ1-2; CDR3aa: CASRRLGDRAPNYGYTF; CDR3nt: TGTGCCAGCAGACGGTTAGGAGACAGGGCACCTAACTATGGCTACACCTTC
abundance: NA; v_gene: TRBV4-1; d_gene: TRBD2; j_gene: TRBJ2-1; CDR3aa: CASSRLAGGGYNEQFF; CDR3nt: TGCGCCAGCAGCCGACTAGCGGGAGGAGGGTACAATGAGCAGTTCTTC
abundance: few; v_gene: TRBV5-1; d_gene: NA; j_gene: TRBJ2-5; CDR3aa: CASSIDRTVGETQYF; CDR3nt: TGCGCCAGCAGCATTGACAGGACCGTCGGAGAGACCCAGTACTTC
abundance: NA; v_gene: TRBV29-1; d_gene: NA; j_gene: TRBJ2-5; CDR3aa: CSVGGQGFGETQYF; CDR3nt: TGCAGCGTTGGGGGGCAGGGGTTCGGGGAGACCCAGTACTTC
abundance: NA; v_gene: TRBV29-1; d_gene: NA; j_gene: TRBJ2-3; CDR3aa: CSYRSGTQYF; CDR3nt: TGCAGCTACAGGTCCGGTACGCAGTATTTT
abundance: NA; v_gene: TRBV29-1; d_gene: TRBD2; j_gene: TRBJ2-3; CDR3aa: CGVDGGSGGDTQYF; CDR3nt: TGCGGCGTTGACGGAGGTAGCGGGGGGGATACGCAGTATTTT
abundance: NA; v_gene: TRBV12-3/TRBV12-4; d_gene: TRBD2; j_gene: TRBJ2-5; CDR3aa: CASSLGTSGYQETQYF; CDR3nt: TGTGCCAGCAGTTTGGGGACTAGCGGCTACCAAGAGACCCAGTACTTC
abundance: NA; v_gene: TRBV7-9; d_gene: NA; j_gene: TRBJ2-6; CDR3aa: CASSLLTVGANVLTF; CDR3nt: TGTGCCAGCAGCCTACTTACAGTCGGGGCCAACGTCCTGACTTTC
abundance: NA; v_gene: TRBV20-1; d_gene: NA; j_gene: TRBJ2-3; CDR3aa: CSALLTDTQYF; CDR3nt: TGCAGTGCCCTCCTCACAGATACGCAGTATTTT
abundance: NA; v_gene: TRBV20-1; d_gene: NA; j_gene: TRBJ1-2; CDR3aa: CSARETVKGYGYTF; CDR3nt: TGCAGTGCTAGAGAAACTGTAAAGGGCTATGGCTACACCTTC
abundance: few; v_gene: TRBV7-2; d_gene: NA; j_gene: TRBJ2-3; CDR3aa: CASSLVGAKGDTQYF; CDR3nt: TGTGCCAGCAGCTTAGTAGGGGCAAAGGGAGATACGCAGTATTTT
abundance: NA; v_gene: TRBV6-1; d_gene: NA; j_gene: TRBJ2-7; CDR3aa: CASSQEPGVYEQYF; CDR3nt: TGTGCCAGCAGTCAGGAGCCAGGGGTCTACGAGCAGTACTTC
abundance: once; v_gene: TRBV7-9; d_gene: NA; j_gene: TRBJ2-5; CDR3aa: CASSTGPQGETQYF; CDR3nt: TGTGCCAGCAGCACGGGCCCCCAGGGAGAGACCCAGTACTTC
abundance: NA; v_gene: TRBV25-1; d_gene: NA; j_gene: TRBJ2-1; CDR3aa: CASSIAVRDEQFF; CDR3nt: TGTGCCAGCAGTATCGCGGTCCGGGATGAGCAGTTCTTC
abundance: NA; v_gene: TRBV18; d_gene: TRBD1; j_gene: TRBJ1-2; CDR3aa: CASSPTGGGPYGYTF; CDR3nt: TGTGCCAGCTCACCAACAGGAGGGGGCCCTTATGGCTACACCTTC
abundance: few; v_gene: TRBV12-3/TRBV12-4; d_gene: NA; j_gene: TRBJ1-1; CDR3aa: CASSQGQMNTEAFF; CDR3nt: TGTGCCAGCAGCCAGGGACAAATGAACACTGAAGCTTTCTTT
abundance: NA; v_gene: TRBV20-1; d_gene: NA; j_gene: TRBJ1-5; CDR3aa: CSARRDVASYQPQHF; CDR3nt: TGCAGTGCTAGAAGGGACGTGGCTTCCTACCAGCCCCAGCATTTT
abundance: few; v_gene: TRBV12-3/TRBV12-4; d_gene: NA; j_gene: TRBJ2-7; CDR3aa: CASSSRGPHEQYF; CDR3nt: TGTGCCAGCAGTTCCCGGGGCCCTCACGAGCAGTACTTC
abundance: few; v_gene: TRBV12-3/TRBV12-4; d_gene: NA; j_gene: TRBJ1-2; CDR3aa: CASSRTDLYGYTF; CDR3nt: TGTGCCAGCAGTCGGACGGACCTCTATGGCTACACCTTC
abundance: NA; v_gene: TRBV5-1; d_gene: TRBD2; j_gene: TRBJ2-1; CDR3aa: CASSLEASGGIEQFF; CDR3nt: TGCGCCAGCAGCTTGGAGGCTAGCGGGGGGATTGAGCAGTTCTTC
abundance: once; v_gene: TRBV6-1; d_gene: TRBD2; j_gene: TRBJ2-3; CDR3aa: CASSDIRGDTDTQYF; CDR3nt: TGTGCCAGCAGTGACATCCGGGGGGACACAGATACGCAGTATTTT
abundance: NA; v_gene: TRBV5-1; d_gene: TRBD1; j_gene: TRBJ1-6; CDR3aa: CASSLSGTDNSPLHF; CDR3nt: TGCGCCAGCAGCTTGTCCGGGACAGACAATTCACCCCTCCACTTT
abundance: NA; v_gene: TRBV12-3/TRBV12-4; d_gene: NA; j_gene: TRBJ1-4; CDR3aa: CASRVTFGVAEKLFF; CDR3nt: TGTGCCAGCAGGGTGACATTCGGGGTCGCTGAAAAACTGTTTTTT
abundance: NA; v_gene: TRBV4-2; d_gene: TRBD2; j_gene: TRBJ2-5; CDR3aa: CASSQGLAGGIETQYF; CDR3nt: TGTGCCAGCAGCCAGGGCTTAGCGGGGGGGATTGAGACCCAGTACTTC
abundance: NA; v_gene: TRBV6-6; d_gene: NA; j_gene: TRBJ2-3; CDR3aa: CASSYRGRTDTQYF; CDR3nt: TGTGCCAGCAGTTATCGGGGGCGAACAGATACGCAGTATTTT
abundance: few; v_gene: TRBV6-2/TRBV6-3; d_gene: NA; j_gene: TRBJ2-7; CDR3aa: CASSFPGLGAYEQYF; CDR3nt: TGTGCCAGCAGTTTCCCGGGACTGGGGGCCTACGAGCAGTACTTC
abundance: once; v_gene: TRBV5-6; d_gene: NA; j_gene: TRBJ2-7; CDR3aa: CASSLRQGFSRGEQYF; CDR3nt: TGTGCCAGCAGCTTGAGGCAGGGGTTCTCACGGGGGGAGCAGTACTTC
abundance: NA; v_gene: TRBV6-6; d_gene: TRBD1; j_gene: TRBJ1-6; CDR3aa: CASKQGATDNSPLHF; CDR3nt: TGTGCCAGCAAACAGGGGGCTACTGACAATTCACCCCTCCACTTT
abundance: NA; v_gene: TRBV4-1; d_gene: NA; j_gene: TRBJ1-2; CDR3aa: CASSRPLQLRPYYGYTF; CDR3nt: TGCGCCAGCAGCCGCCCGCTCCAGCTTCGACCGTACTATGGCTACACCTTC
abundance: many; v_gene: TRBV6-1; d_gene: NA; j_gene: TRBJ2-5; CDR3aa: CASWGIQETQYF; CDR3nt: TGTGCCAGCTGGGGCATTCAAGAGACCCAGTACTTC
abundance: NA; v_gene: TRBV14; d_gene: TRBD2; j_gene: TRBJ2-1; CDR3aa: CASSALAGPSYNEQFF; CDR3nt: TGTGCCAGCAGTGCACTAGCGGGGCCCTCCTACAATGAGCAGTTCTTC
abundance: NA; v_gene: TRBV4-2; d_gene: NA; j_gene: TRBJ1-2; CDR3aa: CASSLRGDRNYGYTF; CDR3nt: TGTGCCAGCAGCCTCCGGGGCGATCGCAACTATGGCTACACCTTC
abundance: NA; v_gene: TRBV3-1; d_gene: NA; j_gene: TRBJ2-1; CDR3aa: CASSQLQVNNEQFF; CDR3nt: TGTGCCAGCAGCCAGTTACAGGTAAACAATGAGCAGTTCTTC
abundance: NA; v_gene: TRBV29-1; d_gene: TRBD2; j_gene: TRBJ2-3; CDR3aa: CSVRGTSGRTDTQYF; CDR3nt: TGCAGCGTGCGCGGGACTAGCGGGCGCACAGATACGCAGTATTTT
abundance: NA; v_gene: TRBV5-1; d_gene: NA; j_gene: TRBJ2-7; CDR3aa: CASETTTHGGKGNEQYF; CDR3nt: TGCGCCAGCGAGACTACCACACACGGGGGAAAGGGGAACGAGCAGTACTTC
abundance: NA; v_gene: TRBV2; d_gene: NA; j_gene: TRBJ2-1; CDR3aa: CASSDAISDEQFF; CDR3nt: TGTGCCAGCAGTGACGCCATCTCAGATGAGCAGTTCTTC
abundance: NA; v_gene: TRBV6-5; d_gene: NA; j_gene: TRBJ2-6; CDR3aa: CASSYSRQGGNSGANVLTF; CDR3nt: TGTGCCAGCAGTTACAGTCGGCAGGGGGGTAACTCTGGGGCCAACGTCCTGACTTTC
abundance: NA; v_gene: TRBV12-3/TRBV12-4; d_gene: NA; j_gene: TRBJ2-7; CDR3aa: CASGRTRSSYEQYF; CDR3nt: TGTGCCAGCGGTCGGACAAGGAGCTCCTACGAGCAGTACTTC
abundance: NA; v_gene: TRBV5-1; d_gene: TRBD1; j_gene: TRBJ1-2; CDR3aa: CASSLAGGFNYGYTF; CDR3nt: TGCGCCAGCAGCTTGGCAGGGGGCTTCAACTATGGCTACACCTTC
abundance: NA; v_gene: TRBV4-1; d_gene: TRBD1; j_gene: TRBJ2-6; CDR3aa: CASSQYRGREANVLTF; CDR3nt: TGCGCCAGCAGCCAATACAGGGGGCGCGAGGCCAACGTCCTGACTTTC
abundance: NA; v_gene: TRBV20-1; d_gene: NA; j_gene: TRBJ2-7; CDR3aa: CSAINPSPYEQYF; CDR3nt: TGCAGTGCTATAAATCCGTCCCCCTACGAGCAGTACTTC
abundance: few; v_gene: TRBV11-2; d_gene: TRBD2; j_gene: TRBJ2-7; CDR3aa: CASSVGTSGRSSYEQYF; CDR3nt: TGTGCCAGCAGCGTCGGGACTAGCGGCCGGAGCTCCTACGAGCAGTACTTC